This record covers a single TCR beta chain. A few counts support this clonotype. No cognate antigen has been identified for it. No per-base quality is available; no much larger clone lies one base away. TCRdb shows the sequencer as Illumina HiSeq 2500. TCR beta libraries were prepared by quantitative 5'-RACE with molecular barcodes. Turning to the authors' computational methods: Disease-linked TCR variants were identified with a new computational method built on a probabilistic model of VDJ rearrangement. The public sequencing data were trimmed at Q25 with fastp and processed into clonotypes with MiXCR by TCRdb, which kept only in-frame beta chains. Under each unique CDR3 protein, matching rows form one entry showing the most common genes and DNA. TCRdb's processing, not the authors', yielded these V and J calls. The sample table lists fewer than 550,000 distinct CDR3 sequences, about 5.7% of them with a count of one. Under 4.5% of the sample is held by the ten biggest clonotypes.

The CDR3 holds 16 amino acids from the cysteine to the phenylalanine. The read is trimmed to its CDR3 DNA, 48 bases read in frame from base 1. The V end gives up 1 base and the J end 5 bases, leaving 7 bases in the junction not matched to a gene. CDR1 and CDR2 (MGHRA, YSYEKL) derive from the germline V gene. The data originate from a study of CD8 T cells in ankylosing spondylitis (dated by TCRdb to 2017 to 2019). With respect to the entire study: T cell receptor beta repertoires were profiled in healthy donors and ankylosing spondylitis patients so that disease-linked TCR variants could be found. In total, the full study cohort was made up of 95 to 110 healthy donors and approximately 24 ankylosing spondylitis patients. Peripheral blood samples were taken, and synovial fluid was additionally collected from ankylosing spondylitis patients.

Study-level results and caveats: Blood from ankylosing spondylitis patients appeared to be characterized by a TCR beta motif made up of seven or eight highly homologous amino acid variants. Some of the motif variants had been reported before in the synovial fluid and blood of reactive arthritis patients, a finding that suggests common disease-initiation mechanisms. The disease-linked clones had a CD8+ phenotype and were found at relatively low frequencies in peripheral blood. According to the report, matched synovial fluid samples from ankylosing spondylitis patients were significantly enriched for the disease-linked clones.

Source material: blood, either unsorted or a sorted T cell fraction (not recorded which). The chain employs TRBV4-1 and TRBJ1-2, with 10 bases in between that match TRBD1. This receptor was obtained from a male donor with ankylosing spondylitis. The DNA reads TGCGCCAGCAGCCAAGTGTACGGACAGGGGGTGTATGGCTACACCTTC. The translation is CASSQVYGQGVYGYTF.